Listed below are T cell receptor beta chains from one sample, sequenced in a study of T cells in Graves' hyperthyroidism and ophthalmopathy. TCRdb passed the multiplex PCR reads through MiXCR, listing each CDR3 protein once. This sample has roughly 500,000 distinct CDR3 sequences, with approximately 49% found just once. Sample: peripheral blood or thyroid tissue (not recorded which). These receptors came from an adult woman with Graves' disease, either hyperthyroidism or ophthalmopathy (not recorded which). CDR3s include the opening cysteine and the closing phenylalanine or tryptophan. D genes are given only for firm matches. Clone size is not always given. Where it is, it says once, few, many or a class for expanded clones.

j_call v_call d_call cdr3_length clone_size cdr3_aa cdr3_nt
TRBJ2-5 TRBV2 TRBD2 16 - CASSQLGTSGSETQYF TGCGCCAGCAGCCAACTCGGGACTAGCGGGAGTGAGACCCAGTACTTC
TRBJ2-5 TRBV20-1 TRBD2 13 - CSASGGGRETQYF TGCAGTGCTTCGGGGGGGGGGAGGGAGACCCAGTACTTC
TRBJ2-5 TRBV10-3 - 15 few CASSEKHGQQETQYF TGTGCCAGCAGTGAAAAACATGGCCAACAAGAGACCCAGTACTTC
TRBJ1-1 TRBV29-1 - 13 once CSTRRTPNTEAFF TGCAGCACCCGCAGGACACCTAACACTGAAGCTTTCTTT
TRBJ2-5 TRBV10-3 - 16 few CAISEGDTTFEETQYF TGTGCCATCAGTGAGGGGGACACGACGTTTGAAGAGACCCAGTACTTC
TRBJ2-1 TRBV20-1 TRBD2 13 - CSAPTSGYNEQFF TGCAGTGCGCCGACTAGCGGCTACAATGAGCAGTTCTTC
TRBJ1-6 TRBV2 TRBD1 15 many CASGKTGTVTSPLHF TGTGCCAGCGGAAAGACCGGGACAGTTACTTCACCCCTCCACTTT
TRBJ1-1 TRBV9 - 15 - CASSVGGRGGSEAFF TGTGCCAGCAGCGTAGGTGGTAGAGGCGGTAGCGAAGCTTTCTTT
TRBJ1-1 TRBV29-1 TRBD1 15 many CSVEGTGTDPTEAFF TGCAGCGTCGAAGGGACCGGGACAGACCCAACTGAAGCTTTCTTT
TRBJ1-6 TRBV20-1 - 14 many CSARSVAYNSPLHF TGCAGTGCTAGATCGGTAGCCTATAATTCACCCCTCCACTTT
TRBJ1-2 TRBV29-1 TRBD1 14 many CSVEMRQGADGYTF TGCAGCGTTGAAATGAGACAGGGGGCAGACGGCTACACCTTC
TRBJ2-7 TRBV7-8 - 15 many CASSLGSGTSYEQYF TGTGCCAGCAGCTTAGGTTCCGGGACCTCCTACGAGCAGTACTTC
TRBJ1-6 TRBV12-3/TRBV12-4 - 13 few CASSIRVNSPLHF TGTGCCAGCAGCATCCGCGTCAATTCACCCCTCCACTTT
TRBJ1-5 TRBV4-3 - 14 many CASSQEGSNQPQHF TGCGCCAGCAGCCAAGAAGGGAGCAATCAGCCCCAGCATTTT
TRBJ2-3 TRBV9 - 15 - CASSVDGQSTDTQYF TGTGCCAGCAGCGTCGATGGACAGAGCACAGATACGCAGTATTTT
TRBJ1-4 TRBV7-9 TRBD1 18 - CASVLRDRGMVVREKLFF TGTGCCAGCGTCCTCCGGGACAGGGGAATGGTTGTCAGAGAAAAACTGTTTTTT
TRBJ1-5 TRBV7-8 - 16 few CASSLARQLSNQPQHF TGTGCCAGCAGCTTAGCCAGGCAGCTTAGCAATCAGCCCCAGCATTTT
TRBJ2-7 TRBV7-2 - 15 many CASSLAGLTSYEQYF TGTGCCAGCAGCTTAGCGGGTTTAACCTCCTACGAGCAGTACTTC
TRBJ2-2 TRBV19 - 14 many CASTPARDTGELFF TGTGCCAGTACCCCAGCTAGGGACACCGGGGAGCTGTTTTTT